A single sample gave rise to the 28 T cell receptor beta chains below, sequenced in a study of blood T cell repertoires in COVID-19. This table comes from immunoSEQ multiplex PCR, and its TCRdb copy is limited to in-frame clones, with some not included. The sample has around 200,000 clones, over 65% seen once. The material sequenced was peripheral blood. Every receptor here comes from a person aged 70 to 85 with COVID-19, enrolled during active disease.

V is TRBV28 and J is TRBJ2-5; 7 bases agree with TRBD2. The V gene end was trimmed by 7 bases and the J gene end by 2 bases; junction bases not matched to a gene: 16. The CDR3 consists of 17 residues. Germline CDR1 and CDR2: MDHEN and SYDVKM. Here the CDR3 reads CASIPSAVLADQETQYF. The CDR3 DNA follows: TGTGCCAGCATCCCCTCCGCTGTCCTAGCGGATCAAGAGACCCAGTACTTC. The variable domain in full, completed from reference TRBV28 and TRBJ2-5, reads DVKVTQSSRYLVKRTGEKVFLECVQDMDHENMFWYRQDPGLGLRLIYFSYDVKMKEKGDIPEGYSVSREKKERFSLILESASTNQTSMYLCASIPSAVLADQETQYFGPGTRLLVL.

The chain links TRBV29-1 to TRBJ2-5; 8 bases are shared with TRBD2. The germline V gene has CDR1 SQVTM and CDR2 ANQGSEA. The J segment lost 5 bases and the V segment lost 0 bases, leaving 8 bases of the junction unmatched. The CDR3 runs to 15 residues. The CDR3 here is CSVEDRAAGDETQYF. The DNA of the CDR3 is TGCAGCGTTGAAGATCGGGCAGCGGGAGATGAGACCCAGTACTTC.

The count of this clone is one. The chain uses TRBV7-3 and TRBJ2-6, with D hard to call. Germline V gene data show CDR1 as SGHTA and CDR2 as FQGTGA. Trimming stripped 1 base from V and 3 bases from J, with 10 bases between. The CDR3 spans 16 residues. The chain's CDR3 is CASSLIENGGANVLTF. DNA for the CDR3: TGTGCCAGCAGCTTAATCGAGAACGGTGGGGCCAACGTCCTGACTTTC.

The rearrangement links TRBV5-4 to TRBJ2-7; D is perhaps TRBD2 (6 bases). The germline V gene encodes CDR1 SGHNT and CDR2 YYREEE (reference sequence). V was cut by 5 bases and J by 6 bases, with 18 bases left in between. CDR3 length equals 14 residues. The CDR3 loop reads CASRDSGLGLEQYF. The CDR3 nucleotides read TGTGCCAGCAGGGATAGCGGACTGGGGCTCGAGCAGTACTTC.

The chain joins TRBV9 to TRBJ1-3; the match to TRBD1 covers 7 bases. V was clipped by 4 bases and J by 0 bases; unmatched bases: 7. The CDR3 contains 16 residues. The V gene's germline CDR1 is SGDLS and CDR2 YYNGEE. The CDR3, as DNA: TGTGCCAGCAGCACCCACAGGGGCAGCTCTGGAAACACCATATATTTT. It codes for CASSTHRGSSGNTIYF.

This chain links TRBV18 with TRBJ1-3; tentatively, D is TRBD1 (6 bases). V lost 3 bases to trimming and J lost 0 bases, with 12 bases between them. This CDR3 is built from 16 residues. From germline, CDR1 is KGHSH and CDR2 LQKENI. CDR3 nucleotides: TGTGCCAGCTCACCCCAACAGGGTTCCTCTGGAAACACCATATATTTT. Translated, it gives CASSPQQGSSGNTIYF.

This sequence joins TRBV13 and TRBJ2-1, with D maybe TRBD1 (5 bases). CDR3 length: 12 residues. CDR1 PRHDT and CDR2 FYEKMQ come from the germline V gene (reference sequence). Trimming removed 2 bases from V and 9 bases from J, with 8 bases in between. The CDR3 loop is CASSLQGLEQFF. Here the CDR3 DNA reads TGTGCCAGCAGCTTACAGGGTCTTGAGCAGTTCTTC.

This clone showed up just a few times. This chain connects TRBV29-1 to TRBJ2-1; D might be TRBD2 (5 bases). The V and J ends lost 3 bases and 7 bases respectively, with 16 bases between them. This CDR3 is 14 amino acids long. Germline V CDR1 and CDR2: SQVTM, ANQGSEA. The CDR3 DNA reads TGCAGCGTTGATGGCCTTTCCCGGAGGAATGAGCAGTTCTTC. This gives the protein CSVDGLSRRNEQFF.

The rearrangement joins TRBV7-8 to TRBJ1-6, with 11 bases identical to TRBD1. Germline V lookup: CDR1 SGHVS, CDR2 FQNEAQ. Unmatched junction bases numbered 2, after V lost 10 bases and J lost 6 bases. The CDR3 consists of 13 residues. CDR3 DNA: TGTGCCAACGGACAGGGGGCTAATTCACCCCTCCACTTT. It is translated as CANGQGANSPLHF.

This chain joins TRBV5-5 and TRBJ1-2; D not certain. The CDR3 spans 15 residues. The germline V and J ends were trimmed by 1 base and 6 bases, with 16 bases remaining between them. Germline CDR1 and CDR2: SGHKS and YYEKEE (reference sequence). The CDR3 is CASSLNPGVGDGYTF. As DNA, the CDR3 is TGTGCCAGCAGCTTGAATCCCGGGGTCGGGGATGGCTACACCTTC.

The genes are TRBV7-2 and TRBJ2-7; 8 bases fit TRBD1. Looked up from germline, CDR1 is SGHTA and CDR2 is FQGNSA. After removal of 3 bases from V and 4 bases from J, the junction contained 11 bases not matched to a gene. CDR3 size: 16 residues. CDR3 bases: TGTGCCAGCAGCTTGGGACAGGCCCTATTGGGGTACGAGCAGTACTTC. The encoded protein is CASSLGQALLGYEQYF.

The chain links TRBV5-1 to TRBJ1-2, with no clear D. The germline V gene encodes CDR1 SGHRS and CDR2 YFSETQ. The CDR3 totals 16 residues. V dropped 4 bases and J dropped 0 bases, with 16 bases sitting between them. The CDR3 DNA sequence: TGCGCCAGCAGCATACTCCCGGGAGCCTCTAACTATGGCTACACCTTC. It specifies CASSILPGASNYGYTF. The whole variable domain, filled in from reference TRBV5-1 and TRBJ1-2, reads KAGVTQTPRYLIKTRGQQVTLSCSPISGHRSVSWYQQTPGQGLQFLFEYFSETQRNKGNFPGRFSGRQFSNSRSEMNVSTLELGDSALYLCASSILPGASNYGYTFGSGTRLTVV.

The chain employs TRBV19 and TRBJ1-2; D unresolved. Germline V gene lookup returns CDR1 LNHDA and CDR2 SQIVND (reference sequence). The CDR3 extends over 13 amino acids. V was clipped by 6 bases and J by 7 bases, with 15 bases between them. The CDR3 DNA is TGTGCCAGTAGCGGAGAAAATACCCTTGGCTACACCTTC. This translates into CASSGENTLGYTF.

This clone was recorded only once. This chain links TRBV5-6 with TRBJ1-2, with 7 bases that match TRBD1. V gave up 2 bases and J gave up 4 bases; unmatched junction bases: 5. Germline CDR1 is SGHDT and CDR2 is YYEEEE. CDR3 length: 14 amino acids. CDR3 loop: CASSLQGPSYGYTF. The DNA for the CDR3 is TGTGCCAGCAGCTTACAGGGGCCCTCCTATGGCTACACCTTC. The whole variable domain, remainder taken from reference TRBV5-6 and TRBJ1-2, is DAGVTQSPTHLIKTRGQQVTLRCSPKSGHDTVSWYQQALGQGPQFIFQYYEEEERQRGNFPDRFSGHQFPNYSSELNVNALLLGDSALYLCASSLQGPSYGYTFGSGTRLTVV.

The genes are TRBV29-1 and TRBJ2-1, with D perhaps TRBD2 (7 bases). Trimming removed 6 bases from V and 10 bases from J, with 13 bases in between. The CDR3 runs 11 residues. Germline-derived CDR1 and CDR2 are SQVTM and ANQGSEA. The CDR3 bases are TGCAGCGTCCGGTCGGGGGGCGAGCAGTTCTTC. Its translation: CSVRSGGEQFF.

This chain uses TRBV2 with TRBJ2-5; 8 positions match TRBD2. The V gene end was trimmed by 3 bases and the J gene end by 5 bases; junction bases not matched to a gene: 8. The CDR3 length is 15 residues. Germline values: CDR1 SNHLY, CDR2 FYNNEI. The CDR3 sequence: CASSDPAGVGETQYF. CDR3 nucleotide sequence: TGTGCCAGCAGTGATCCAGCGGGAGTTGGCGAGACCCAGTACTTC.

The chain carries TRBV10-2 and TRBJ2-1; TRBD1 matches at 9 bases. Per germline, CDR1 WSHSY and CDR2 SAAADI. The trim removed 3 bases at V and 8 bases at J, leaving 11 bases unmatched. This CDR3 is 16 amino acids long. The CDR3 spells CASSDPAGDRGYEQFF. The DNA of the CDR3 is TGCGCCAGCAGTGACCCGGCGGGAGACAGGGGGTATGAGCAGTTCTTC.

The J gene is TRBJ2-2, the V gene TRBV5-1; TRBD1 might be the D (6 bases). This CDR3 spans 17 amino acids. Trimming left V 0 bases short and J 6 bases short, with 18 bases between. Germline V lookup: CDR1 SGHRS, CDR2 YFSETQ. The CDR3 reads CASSLEEAVWGPGELFF. In nucleotides, the CDR3 is TGCGCCAGCAGCTTGGAAGAGGCGGTATGGGGGCCCGGGGAGCTGTTTTTT.

The chain couples TRBV3-1 (or the pseudogene TRBV3-2) to TRBJ1-3, with unresolved D. Trimming took off 2 bases at V and 1 base at J, with 3 bases between the two ends. Per the germline V gene, CDR1 is LGHDT and CDR2 is YNNKEL (reference sequence). This CDR3 spans 13 amino acids. The CDR3 loop reads CASSQYSGNTIYF. The CDR3 coding sequence is TGTGCCAGCAGCCAATATTCTGGAAACACCATATATTTT.

The CDR3 is CATSRGGAPNTGELFF. The CDR3 nucleotides read TGTGCCACCAGCAGGGGAGGAGCCCCGAACACCGGGGAGCTGTTTTTT. The V call is TRBV15, the J call TRBJ2-2, with D maybe TRBD2 (6 bases). Germline V gene sequence: CDR1 LNHNV, CDR2 YYDKDF (reference sequence). CDR3 length equals 16 residues. With 3 bases removed from V and 0 bases from J, the gap between germline ends came to 11 bases.

This clone was observed once. The chain carries TRBV4-1 and TRBJ2-7; 11 bases match TRBD2. This CDR3 has 15 residues. The germline V gene has CDR1 MGHRA and CDR2 YSYEKL. V gave up 3 bases and J gave up 5 bases; unmatched junction bases: 6. CDR3 sequence: CASSQVGLAVDEQYF. The CDR3 DNA is TGCGCCAGCAGCCAGGTGGGACTAGCGGTGGACGAGCAGTACTTC.

V usage is TRBV7-6 and J usage is TRBJ2-7, with D uncertain. This CDR3 has 13 residues. Trimming left V 0 bases short and J 3 bases short, with 6 bases between. The germline V gene encodes CDR1 SGHVS and CDR2 FNYEAQ. The CDR3 nucleotides are TGTGCCAGCAGCTTAGCGACGGGCTACGAGCAGTACTTC. This sequence encodes CASSLATGYEQYF. The variable domain in full, with the rest retrieved from reference TRBV7-6 and TRBJ2-7, is GAGVSQSPRYKVTKRGQDVALRCDPISGHVSLYWYRQALGQGPEFLTYFNYEAQQDKSGLPNDRFSAERPEGSISTLTIQRTEQRDSAMYRCASSLATGYEQYFGPGTRLTVT.

The chain combines TRBV27 with TRBJ1-1; D is possibly TRBD1 (6 bases). V was pared by 3 bases and J by 5 bases, with 16 bases between. The CDR3 sequence is 15 residues long. Germline-derived CDR1 and CDR2 are MNHEY and SMNVEV (reference sequence). The CDR3 is CASSFFGGRSTEAFF. The CDR3 DNA reads as TGTGCCAGCAGTTTTTTCGGGGGGCGCTCAACTGAAGCTTTCTTT.

The chain combines TRBV6-5 with TRBJ1-5, with a tentative D call TRBD1 (5 bases). Germline V gene sequence: CDR1 MNHEY, CDR2 SVGAGI. The CDR3 consists of 14 residues. Trimming took 2 bases from V and 4 from J, leaving 9 bases between them. CDR3 residues: CASSYRGTNQPQHF. The CDR3 nucleotides are TGTGCCAGCAGTTACAGGGGAACTAATCAGCCCCAGCATTTT.

The chain couples TRBV2 to TRBJ1-3; TRBD1 matches at 9 bases. Germline CDR1 is SNHLY and CDR2 is FYNNEI. The trim removed 7 bases at V and 4 bases at J, leaving 8 bases unmatched. The CDR3 is 15 residues long. In nucleotides, the CDR3 is TGTGCCAGCATCCTGGACAGGGGAGAAGGAAACACCATATATTTT. Its protein is CASILDRGEGNTIYF.

The chain employs TRBV28 and TRBJ2-7, with TRBD1 matching 9 bases. The V gene's germline CDR1 is MDHEN and CDR2 SYDVKM. The CDR3 loop spans 13 amino acids. The junction had 9 bases not matched to a gene; V was cut back by 10 bases and J by 5 bases. For the CDR3, the DNA is TGTGCCACATACGACAGGGGGTACGACGAGCAGTACTTC. Translated, it gives CATYDRGYDEQYF. The full variable domain, completed using reference TRBV28 and TRBJ2-7, is DVKVTQSSRYLVKRTGEKVFLECVQDMDHENMFWYRQDPGLGLRLIYFSYDVKMKEKGDIPEGYSVSREKKERFSLILESASTNQTSMYLCATYDRGYDEQYFGPGTRLTVT.

This clone showed up just once. DNA for the CDR3: TGTGCCAGCAGGCTCGGATTAGCGGGATTCACCGGGGAGCTGTTTTTT. Translation gives CASRLGLAGFTGELFF. This chain links TRBV7-2 with TRBJ2-2, with TRBD2 identical over 8 bases. The CDR3 runs to 16 residues. In germline, CDR1 is SGHTA, CDR2 FQGNSA. V shed 6 bases and J 4 bases; nucleotides not matched to a gene: 10.

The chain is built from TRBV7-9 and TRBJ2-7; 7 bases agree with TRBD1. The V and J ends lost 6 bases and 3 bases, in that order; junction bases with no gene match: 11. There are 15 residues in the CDR3. Looked up from germline, CDR1 is SEHNR and CDR2 is FQNEAQ (reference sequence). The DNA for the CDR3 is TGTGCCAGCAGTTTTCCCGGGACAGCGATCTACGAGCAGTACTTC. The encoded protein is CASSFPGTAIYEQYF.